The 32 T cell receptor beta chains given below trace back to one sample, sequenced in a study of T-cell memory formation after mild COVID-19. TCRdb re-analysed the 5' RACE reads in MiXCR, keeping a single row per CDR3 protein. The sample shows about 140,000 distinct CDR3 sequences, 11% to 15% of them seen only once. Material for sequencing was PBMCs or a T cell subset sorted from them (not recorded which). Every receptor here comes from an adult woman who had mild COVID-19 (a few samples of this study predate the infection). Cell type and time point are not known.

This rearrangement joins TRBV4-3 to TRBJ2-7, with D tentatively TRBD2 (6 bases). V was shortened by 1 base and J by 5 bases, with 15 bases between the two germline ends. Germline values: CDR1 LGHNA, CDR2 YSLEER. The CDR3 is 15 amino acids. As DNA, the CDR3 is TGCGCCAGCAGCCAAGGGGTCGGGCCGGGAGACGAGCAGTACTTC. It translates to CASSQGVGPGDEQYF.

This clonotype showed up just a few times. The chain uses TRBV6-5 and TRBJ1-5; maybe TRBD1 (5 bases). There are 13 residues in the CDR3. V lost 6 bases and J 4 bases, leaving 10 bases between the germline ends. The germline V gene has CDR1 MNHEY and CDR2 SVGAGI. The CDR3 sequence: CASRKEGNQPQHF. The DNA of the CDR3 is TGTGCCAGCAGGAAAGAGGGGAATCAGCCCCAGCATTTT.

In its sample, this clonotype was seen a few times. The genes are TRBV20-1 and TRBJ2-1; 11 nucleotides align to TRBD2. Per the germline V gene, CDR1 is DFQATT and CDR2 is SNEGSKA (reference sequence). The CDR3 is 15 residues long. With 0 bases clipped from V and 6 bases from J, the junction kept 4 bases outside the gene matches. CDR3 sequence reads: CSARELAGVFNEQFF. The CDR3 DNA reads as TGCAGTGCTAGAGAACTAGCGGGAGTGTTCAATGAGCAGTTCTTC.

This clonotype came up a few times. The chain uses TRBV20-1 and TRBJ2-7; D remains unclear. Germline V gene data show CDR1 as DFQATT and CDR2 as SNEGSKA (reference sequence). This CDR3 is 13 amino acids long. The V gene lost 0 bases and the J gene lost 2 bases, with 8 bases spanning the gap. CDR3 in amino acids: CSAREISTYEQYF. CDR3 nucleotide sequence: TGCAGTGCTAGAGAAATCAGCACCTACGAGCAGTACTTC.

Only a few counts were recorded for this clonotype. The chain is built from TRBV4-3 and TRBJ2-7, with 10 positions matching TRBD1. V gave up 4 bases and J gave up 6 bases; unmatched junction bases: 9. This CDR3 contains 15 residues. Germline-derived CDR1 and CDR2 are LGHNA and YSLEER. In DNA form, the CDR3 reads TGCGCCAGCAGCCCCTCGGACAGGGGGTTTGGCGAGCAGTACTTC. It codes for CASSPSDRGFGEQYF.

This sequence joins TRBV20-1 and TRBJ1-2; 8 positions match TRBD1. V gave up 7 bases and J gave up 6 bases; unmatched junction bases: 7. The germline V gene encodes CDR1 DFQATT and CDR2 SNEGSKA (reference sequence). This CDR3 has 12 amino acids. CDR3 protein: CSGGDRSDGYTF. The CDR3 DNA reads TGCAGTGGAGGGGACAGGAGCGATGGCTACACCTTC.

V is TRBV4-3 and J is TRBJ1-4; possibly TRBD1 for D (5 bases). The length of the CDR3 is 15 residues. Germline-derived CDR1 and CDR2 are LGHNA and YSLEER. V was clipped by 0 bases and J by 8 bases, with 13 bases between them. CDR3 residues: CASSQDPGQGEKLFF. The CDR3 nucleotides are TGCGCCAGCAGCCAAGATCCGGGGCAAGGCGAAAAACTGTTTTTT.

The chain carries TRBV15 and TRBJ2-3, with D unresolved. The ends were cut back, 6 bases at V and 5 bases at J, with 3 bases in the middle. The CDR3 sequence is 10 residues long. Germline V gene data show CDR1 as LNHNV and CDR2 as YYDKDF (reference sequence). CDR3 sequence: CATRGDTQYF. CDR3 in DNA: TGTGCCACCAGGGGAGATACGCAGTATTTT.

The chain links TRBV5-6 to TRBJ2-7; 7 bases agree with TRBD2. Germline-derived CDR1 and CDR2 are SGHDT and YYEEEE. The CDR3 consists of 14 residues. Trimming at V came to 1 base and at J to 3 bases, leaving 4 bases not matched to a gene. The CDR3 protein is CASSLLLAHYEQYF. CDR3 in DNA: TGTGCCAGCAGCTTGCTACTAGCGCACTACGAGCAGTACTTC.

The DNA for the CDR3 is TGCAGCGTTGAACTAGCGGGGGGGCTTAACAATGAGCAGTTCTTC. As protein: CSVELAGGLNNEQFF. The V and J genes are TRBV29-1 and TRBJ2-1; TRBD2 aligns across 12 bases. There are 15 residues in the CDR3. Trimming took 2 bases from V and 5 from J; bases not matched to a gene: 4. From germline, CDR1 is SQVTM and CDR2 ANQGSEA.

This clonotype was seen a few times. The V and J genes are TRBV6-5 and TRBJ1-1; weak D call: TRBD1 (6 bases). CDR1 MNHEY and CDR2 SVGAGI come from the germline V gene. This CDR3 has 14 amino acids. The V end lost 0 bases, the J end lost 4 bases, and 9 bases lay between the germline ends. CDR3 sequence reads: CASSYSRGGTEAFF. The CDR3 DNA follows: TGTGCCAGCAGTTACTCGAGAGGGGGCACTGAAGCTTTCTTT.

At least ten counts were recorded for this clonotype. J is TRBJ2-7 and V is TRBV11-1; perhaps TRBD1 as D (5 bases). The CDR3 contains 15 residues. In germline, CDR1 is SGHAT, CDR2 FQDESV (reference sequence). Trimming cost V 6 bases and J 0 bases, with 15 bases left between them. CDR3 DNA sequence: TGTGCCAGCAGATTTAGGGGTACCTACTCCTACGAGCAGTACTTC. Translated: CASRFRGTYSYEQYF.

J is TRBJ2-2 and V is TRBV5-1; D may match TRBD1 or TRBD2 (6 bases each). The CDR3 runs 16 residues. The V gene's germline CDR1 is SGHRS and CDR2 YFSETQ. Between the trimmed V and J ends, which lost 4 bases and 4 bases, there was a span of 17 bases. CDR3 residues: CASSVGRGRGTGELFF. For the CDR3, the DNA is TGCGCCAGCAGCGTCGGCCGGGGGCGCGGCACCGGGGAGCTGTTTTTT.

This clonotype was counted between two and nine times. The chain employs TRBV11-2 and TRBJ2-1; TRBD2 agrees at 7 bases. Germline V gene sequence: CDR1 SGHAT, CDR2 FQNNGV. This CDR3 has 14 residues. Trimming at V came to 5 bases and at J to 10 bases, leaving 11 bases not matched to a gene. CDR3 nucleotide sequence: TGTGCCAGCAGCCTTTTGGCGGGAGCTAAGGAGCAGTTCTTC. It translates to CASSLLAGAKEQFF.

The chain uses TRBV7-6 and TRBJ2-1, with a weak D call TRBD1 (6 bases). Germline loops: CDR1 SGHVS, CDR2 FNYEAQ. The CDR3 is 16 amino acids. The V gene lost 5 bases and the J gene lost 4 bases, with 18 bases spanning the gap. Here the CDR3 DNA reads TGTGCCAGCAGCCCAAGTGACAGGCTCTTTTACAATGAGCAGTTCTTC. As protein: CASSPSDRLFYNEQFF.

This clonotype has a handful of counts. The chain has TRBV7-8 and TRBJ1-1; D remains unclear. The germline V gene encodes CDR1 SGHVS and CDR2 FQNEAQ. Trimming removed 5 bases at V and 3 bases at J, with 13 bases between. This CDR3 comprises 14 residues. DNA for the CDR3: TGTGCCAGCAGCCGCCACCAGAGAGACACTGAAGCTTTCTTT. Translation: CASSRHQRDTEAFF.

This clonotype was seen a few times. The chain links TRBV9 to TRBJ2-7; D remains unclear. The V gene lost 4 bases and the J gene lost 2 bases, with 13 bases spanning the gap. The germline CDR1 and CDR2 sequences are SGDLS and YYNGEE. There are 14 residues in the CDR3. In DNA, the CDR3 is TGTGCCAGCAGCCCATCGTCCTTTGCCTACGAGCAGTACTTC. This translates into CASSPSSFAYEQYF. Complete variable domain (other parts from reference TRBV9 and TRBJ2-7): DSGVTQTPKHLITATGQRVTLRCSPRSGDLSVYWYQQSLDQGLQFLIQYYNGEERAKGNILERFSAQQFPDLHSELNLSSLELGDSALYFCASSPSSFAYEQYFGPGTRLTVT.

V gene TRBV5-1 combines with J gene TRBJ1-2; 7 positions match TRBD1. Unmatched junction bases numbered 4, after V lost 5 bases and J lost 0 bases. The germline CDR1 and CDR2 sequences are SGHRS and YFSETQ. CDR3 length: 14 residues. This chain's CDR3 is CASSSGQTNYGYTF. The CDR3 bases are TGCGCCAGCAGTTCGGGACAGACTAACTATGGCTACACCTTC.

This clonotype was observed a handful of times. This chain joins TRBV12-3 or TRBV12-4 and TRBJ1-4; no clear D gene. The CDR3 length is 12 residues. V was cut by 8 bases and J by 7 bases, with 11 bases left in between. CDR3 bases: TGTGCCAGCGGTGGGCTAGGTGAAAAACTGTTTTTT. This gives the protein CASGGLGEKLFF.

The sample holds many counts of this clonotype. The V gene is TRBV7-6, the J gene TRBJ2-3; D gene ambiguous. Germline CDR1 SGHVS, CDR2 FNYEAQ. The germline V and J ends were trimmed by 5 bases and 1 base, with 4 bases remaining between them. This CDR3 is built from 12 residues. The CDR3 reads CASSRGTDTQYF. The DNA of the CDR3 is TGTGCCAGCAGCAGGGGCACAGATACGCAGTATTTT. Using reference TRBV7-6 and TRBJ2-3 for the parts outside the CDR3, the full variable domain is GAGVSQSPRYKVTKRGQDVALRCDPISGHVSLYWYRQALGQGPEFLTYFNYEAQQDKSGLPNDRFSAERPEGSISTLTIQRTEQRDSAMYRCASSRGTDTQYFGPGTRLTVL.

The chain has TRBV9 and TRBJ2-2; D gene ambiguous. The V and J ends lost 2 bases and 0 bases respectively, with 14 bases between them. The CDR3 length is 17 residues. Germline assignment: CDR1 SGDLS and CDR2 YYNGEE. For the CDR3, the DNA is TGTGCCAGCAGCGTGACGCGACAAAACGCGAACACCGGGGAGCTGTTTTTT. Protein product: CASSVTRQNANTGELFF.

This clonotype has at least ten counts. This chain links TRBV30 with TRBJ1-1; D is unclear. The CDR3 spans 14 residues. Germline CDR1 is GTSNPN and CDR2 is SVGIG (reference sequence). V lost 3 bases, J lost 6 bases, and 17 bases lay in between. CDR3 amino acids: CAWRGGNLVPEAFF. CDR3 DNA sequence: TGTGCCTGGAGGGGCGGCAACTTAGTCCCTGAAGCTTTCTTT.

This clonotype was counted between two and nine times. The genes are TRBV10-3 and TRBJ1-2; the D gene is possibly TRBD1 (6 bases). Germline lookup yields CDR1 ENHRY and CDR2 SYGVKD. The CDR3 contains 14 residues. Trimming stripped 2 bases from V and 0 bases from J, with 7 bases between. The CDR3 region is CAISETGPNYGYTF. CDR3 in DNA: TGTGCCATCAGTGAGACAGGGCCTAACTATGGCTACACCTTC.

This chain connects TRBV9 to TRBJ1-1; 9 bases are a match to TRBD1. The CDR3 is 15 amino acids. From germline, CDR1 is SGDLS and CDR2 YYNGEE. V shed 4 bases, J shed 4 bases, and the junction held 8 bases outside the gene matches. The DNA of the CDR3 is TGTGCCAGCAGCCCTTTCGGACAGGGGAGCACTGAAGCTTTCTTT. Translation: CASSPFGQGSTEAFF.

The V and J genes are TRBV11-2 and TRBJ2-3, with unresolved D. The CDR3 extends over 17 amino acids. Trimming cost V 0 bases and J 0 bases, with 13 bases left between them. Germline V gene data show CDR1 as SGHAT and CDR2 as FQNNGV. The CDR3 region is CASSLDSYILSTDTQYF. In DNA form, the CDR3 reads TGTGCCAGCAGCTTAGATTCTTACATCTTGAGCACAGATACGCAGTATTTT.

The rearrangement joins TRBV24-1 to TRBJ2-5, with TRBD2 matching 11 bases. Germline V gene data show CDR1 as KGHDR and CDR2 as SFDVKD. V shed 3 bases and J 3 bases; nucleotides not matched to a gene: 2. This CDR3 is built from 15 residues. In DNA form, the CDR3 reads TGTGCCACCAGTGATGCGGGACTAGCGGAAGAGACCCAGTACTTC. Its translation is CATSDAGLAEETQYF.

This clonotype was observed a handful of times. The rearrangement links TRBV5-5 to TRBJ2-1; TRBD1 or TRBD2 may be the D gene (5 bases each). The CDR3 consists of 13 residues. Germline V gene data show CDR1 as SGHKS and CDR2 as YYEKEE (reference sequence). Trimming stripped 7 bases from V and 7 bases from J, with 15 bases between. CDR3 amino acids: CASGEGHGNEQFF. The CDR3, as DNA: TGTGCCAGCGGCGAGGGGCATGGGAATGAGCAGTTCTTC.

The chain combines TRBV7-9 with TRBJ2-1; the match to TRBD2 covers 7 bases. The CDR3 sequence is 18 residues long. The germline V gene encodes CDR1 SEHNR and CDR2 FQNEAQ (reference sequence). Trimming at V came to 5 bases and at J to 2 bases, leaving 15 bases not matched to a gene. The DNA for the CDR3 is TGTGCCAGCAGCCTCGGCCCCCCTCTAGCGGCTACCTACAATGAGCAGTTCTTC. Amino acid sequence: CASSLGPPLAATYNEQFF.

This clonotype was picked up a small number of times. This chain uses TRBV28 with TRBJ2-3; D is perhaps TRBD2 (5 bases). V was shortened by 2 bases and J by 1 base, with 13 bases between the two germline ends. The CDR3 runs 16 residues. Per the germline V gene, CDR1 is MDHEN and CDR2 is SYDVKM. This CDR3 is CASSLTGSIGTDTQYF. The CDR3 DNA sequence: TGTGCCAGCAGTTTAACGGGATCAATAGGCACAGATACGCAGTATTTT.

CDR3 nucleotide sequence: TGTGCCAGCAGCTTGGATTGGAGGGCGAGTGAAGCTTTCTTT. It is translated as CASSLDWRASEAFF. The V gene is TRBV5-6, the J gene TRBJ1-1; D gene ambiguous. The CDR3 spans 14 residues. Germline CDR1 SGHDT, CDR2 YYEEEE. The V end was cut by 0 bases, the J end by 7 bases, with 13 bases between.

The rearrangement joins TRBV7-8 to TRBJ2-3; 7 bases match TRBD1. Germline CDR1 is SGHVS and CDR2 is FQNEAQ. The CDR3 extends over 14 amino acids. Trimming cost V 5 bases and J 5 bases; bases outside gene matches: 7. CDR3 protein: CASSPLGGRDTQYF. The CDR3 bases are TGTGCCAGCAGCCCCTTAGGGGGCCGAGATACGCAGTATTTT.

The CDR3 coding sequence is TGTGCCAGCAGTACCCCCGGGACAAGGGTTTTGGTGGATTCACCCCTCCACTTT. Translated, it gives CASSTPGTRVLVDSPLHF. V usage is TRBV2 and J usage is TRBJ1-6, with a tentative D call TRBD1 (6 bases). The CDR3 sequence is 18 residues long. The V end was cut by 5 bases, the J end by 8 bases, with 25 bases between. Germline V CDR1 and CDR2: SNHLY, FYNNEI.